Shown below are 5 T cell receptor beta chains from a single sample sequenced in a study of beta chain features in type 1 diabetes. Study-level findings and limits: Among all four CD4+ subsets, Type 1 diabetes patients had TCRB CDR3s that were moderately but significantly shorter.

The study reverse transcribed the entire isolated RNA, so it sequenced expressed TCRB transcripts. The assay was immunoSEQ multiplex PCR, and TCRdb's table has in-frame clones only and misses some. The sample includes 250,000 to 300,000 clones, approximately 25% of them seen just once. What these receptors recognize is not known. The specimen was naive CD4+ T cells from blood. Receptor source: a woman in her thirties with type 1 diabetes.

This rearrangement joins TRBV29-1 to TRBJ2-5; 9 nucleotides align to TRBD2. The ends lost 6 bases at V and 2 bases at J; junction bases unmatched: 10. The CDR3 is 15 amino acids. Germline CDR1 SQVTM, CDR2 ANQGSEA. The CDR3 sequence is CSVYRAGGAQETQYF. The CDR3 coding sequence is TGCAGCGTGTACCGAGCGGGGGGTGCTCAAGAGACCCAGTACTTC. The full variable domain, completed using reference TRBV29-1 and TRBJ2-5, is SAVISQKPSRDICQRGTSLTIQCQVDSQVTMMFWYRQQPGQSLTLIATANQGSEATYESGFVIDKFPISRPNLTFSTLTVSNMSPEDSSIYLCSVYRAGGAQETQYFGPGTRLLVL.

V and J are TRBV5-1 and TRBJ2-5, with 12 bases that match TRBD1. V trimming: 2 bases; J trimming: 5 bases; junction bases outside the gene matches: 13. This CDR3 is built from 18 residues. Per germline, CDR1 SGHRS and CDR2 YFSETQ. The CDR3 here is CASSFLWTGQGAVETQYF. DNA for the CDR3: TGCGCCAGCAGCTTCCTTTGGACGGGACAGGGGGCAGTCGAGACCCAGTACTTC.

V is TRBV6-1 and J is TRBJ2-7, with 7 bases matching TRBD2. J was trimmed by 4 bases and V by 4 bases; bases with no gene match: 7. CDR1 is MNHNS, CDR2 SASEGT, per germline. The CDR3 loop spans 14 amino acids. As DNA, the CDR3 is TGTGCCAGCAGTGTGCGGGAGATGGGGTACGAGCAGTACTTC. Translated: CASSVREMGYEQYF.

The chain has TRBV20-1 and TRBJ2-1; D may be TRBD1 (5 bases). Germline V gene sequence: CDR1 DFQATT, CDR2 SNEGSKA (reference sequence). The V gene lost 5 bases and the J gene lost 7 bases, with 9 bases spanning the gap. The CDR3 is 11 amino acids. The CDR3 DNA reads as TGCAGTGCTGCTCAGGGTAATGAGCAGTTCTTC. Translating it yields CSAAQGNEQFF.

The chain links TRBV4-2 to TRBJ2-5; 14 bases are a match to TRBD2. This CDR3 has 17 amino acids. V dropped 4 bases and J dropped 4; count of bases not matched to a gene: 8. The germline V gene has CDR1 LGHNA and CDR2 YNFKEQ. The CDR3 nucleotides read TGTGCCAGCAGCCGCACCGGGACTAGCGGGAGTGCAGAGACCCAGTACTTC. This gives the protein CASSRTGTSGSAETQYF.